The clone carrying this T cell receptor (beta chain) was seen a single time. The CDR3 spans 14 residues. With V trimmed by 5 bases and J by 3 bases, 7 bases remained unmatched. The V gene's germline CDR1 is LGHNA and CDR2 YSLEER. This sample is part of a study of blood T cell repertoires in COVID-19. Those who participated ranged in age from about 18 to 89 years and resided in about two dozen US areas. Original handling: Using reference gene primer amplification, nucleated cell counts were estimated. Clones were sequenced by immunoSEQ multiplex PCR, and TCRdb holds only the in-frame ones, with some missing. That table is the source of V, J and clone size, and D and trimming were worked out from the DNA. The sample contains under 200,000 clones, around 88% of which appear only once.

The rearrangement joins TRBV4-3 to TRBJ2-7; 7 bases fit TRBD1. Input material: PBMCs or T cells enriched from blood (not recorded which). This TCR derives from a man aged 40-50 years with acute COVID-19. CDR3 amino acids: CASSTRTGDYEQYF. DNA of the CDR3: TGCGCCAGCAGCACGCGGACAGGAGACTACGAGCAGTACTTC.